The 8 T cell receptor beta chains presented below share a single source sample, sequenced in a study of blood T cell repertoires in COVID-19. TCRdb's copy holds only in-frame clones and misses some; the assay was immunoSEQ multiplex PCR. This table holds roughly 400,000 clones, 70% to 90% found once. Material for sequencing was PBMCs or T cells enriched from blood (not recorded which). The receptors originated from a woman aged 18 to 35 who had been exposed to COVID-19.

In this sample, this clone turned up a few times. The gene calls are TRBV6-1 and TRBJ1-5; D gene ambiguous. The CDR3 is made up of 15 amino acids. V was clipped by 3 bases and J by 4 bases, with 13 bases between them. Germline CDR1 reads MNHNS; CDR2 reads SASEGT. The CDR3 DNA sequence: TGTGCCAGCAGTGATCGAGGGTTTGGAAATCAGCCCCAGCATTTT. This sequence encodes CASSDRGFGNQPQHF.

This rearrangement joins TRBV4-2 to TRBJ2-5; 11 bases are shared with TRBD2. The CDR3 is 18 residues long. V lost 1 base, J lost 3 bases, and 10 bases stayed unmatched. Germline V gene lookup returns CDR1 LGHNA and CDR2 YNFKEQ. CDR3 loop: CASSQVGLAGGRKETQYF. The CDR3 nucleotides are TGTGCCAGCAGCCAAGTAGGCCTAGCGGGGGGTAGGAAAGAGACCCAGTACTTC.

The rearrangement links TRBV11-2 to TRBJ2-1; 8 bases align to TRBD2. V was pared by 4 bases and J by 3 bases, with 8 bases of the junction left unmatched. CDR3 length equals 16 residues. CDR1 and CDR2 (germline): SGHAT, FQNNGV. CDR3: CASSSRGLESYNEQFF. For the CDR3, the DNA is TGTGCCAGCAGCTCCAGGGGACTAGAAAGCTACAATGAGCAGTTCTTC.

This clone came up a few times. The rearrangement joins TRBV19 to TRBJ2-1; the match to TRBD2 covers 14 bases. Germline V gives CDR1 LNHDA, CDR2 SQIVND (reference sequence). CDR3 length: 16 amino acids. Trimming removed 7 bases from V and 10 bases from J; junction bases left unmatched: 12. DNA for the CDR3: TGTGCCAGTACCACTGGGACTAGCGGGAGTTTAGGAGAGCAGTTCTTC. Translated: CASTTGTSGSLGEQFF.

This clone was picked up one time. V and J are TRBV6-5 and TRBJ2-5, with 8 bases identical to TRBD1. Germline assignment: CDR1 MNHEY and CDR2 SVGAGI. The CDR3 sequence is 15 residues long. V lost 7 bases, J lost 2 bases, and 9 bases stayed unmatched. The CDR3 coding sequence is TGTGCCAGCAATCCGACCGGGACAGGACAAGAGACCCAGTACTTC. Its protein is CASNPTGTGQETQYF.

The chain uses TRBV7-9 and TRBJ2-3; D not resolved. V dropped 4 bases and J dropped 2 bases, with 7 bases sitting between them. CDR1 and CDR2 (germline): SEHNR, FQNEAQ (reference sequence). This CDR3 region has 13 residues. CDR3 region: CASSYSLTDTQYF. The DNA for the CDR3 is TGTGCCAGCAGCTACAGCCTCACAGATACGCAGTATTTT.

The chain employs TRBV11-2 and TRBJ2-1, with 9 bases lining up with TRBD2. Germline V gives CDR1 SGHAT, CDR2 FQNNGV. This CDR3 has 15 amino acids. Trimming removed 5 bases from V and 5 bases from J; junction bases left unmatched: 7. The CDR3 loop is CASSSRTSDHNEQFF. In DNA, the CDR3 is TGTGCCAGCAGCAGCCGGACTAGCGATCACAATGAGCAGTTCTTC.

For the CDR3, the DNA is TGTGCCAGCAGTGCCTTCTCGACAGGGGGAATTTCCTACAATGAGCAGTTCTTC. Translating it yields CASSAFSTGGISYNEQFF. The V and J genes are TRBV6-4 and TRBJ2-1; 9 nucleotides match TRBD1. The V segment lost 4 bases and the J segment 1 base; nucleotides outside the gene matches: 11. CDR3 size: 18 residues. The germline V gene has CDR1 MRHNA and CDR2 SNTAGT.